Each of the 32 T cell receptor beta chains below was sequenced from the same sample in a study of vaccination effects on CD4 cells after COVID-19. Their cognate antigens are unknown. Sequencing was performed with immunoSEQ multiplex PCR; in TCRdb, only in-frame clones are kept and a portion is missing. The sample yields tens of thousands of clones, around 74% seen once. Antigen-specific CD4+ T cells were expanded with viral peptide pools in the ViraFEST assay before sequencing. Culture proceeded for more than nine days, and CD4+ T cells were then isolated. The source was CD4+ T cells from PBMCs cultured with HCoV-229E spike peptides, collected before COVID-19 vaccination. These receptors were collected from a human donor who received a COVID-19 vaccine.

The chain combines TRBV29-1 with TRBJ1-1, with D unclear. Germline loops: CDR1 SQVTM, CDR2 ANQGSEA. The CDR3 length is 15 residues. The germline V and J ends were trimmed by 2 bases and 6 bases, with 19 bases remaining between them. This CDR3 is CSVENREGFRAEAFF. The CDR3 DNA reads TGCAGCGTTGAAAACAGAGAAGGGTTTAGGGCTGAAGCTTTCTTT.

The chain recombines TRBV7-8 with TRBJ1-1; 7 positions agree with TRBD1. V lost 1 base, J lost 11 bases, and 7 bases stayed unmatched. This CDR3 spans 13 amino acids. Germline CDR1 is SGHVS and CDR2 is FQNEAQ. CDR3 amino acids: CASSLDDRVWAFF. For the CDR3, the DNA is TGTGCCAGCAGCTTAGATGACAGGGTATGGGCTTTCTTT. Full variable domain (rest looked up from reference TRBV7-8 and TRBJ1-1): GAGVSQSPRYKVAKRGQDVALRCDPISGHVSLFWYQQALGQGPEFLTYFQNEAQLDKSGLPSDRFFAERPEGSVSTLKIQRTQQEDSAVYLCASSLDDRVWAFFGQGTRLTVV.

The chain couples TRBV3-1 (or the pseudogene TRBV3-2) to TRBJ2-3; 7 positions agree with TRBD2. The CDR3 is 15 amino acids. The germline V gene encodes CDR1 LGHDT and CDR2 YNNKEL (reference sequence). The junction had 1 base not matched to a gene; V was cut back by 1 base and J by 0 bases. The CDR3 coding sequence is TGTGCCAGCAGCCAAGGGGGACTAAGCACAGATACGCAGTATTTT. Protein: CASSQGGLSTDTQYF.

This sequence joins TRBV6-5 and TRBJ2-2; TRBD1 is a possible D gene (6 bases). The J call is doubtful: the DNA matches TRBJ1-4 better. Looked up from germline, CDR1 is MNHEY and CDR2 is SVGAGI. The CDR3 is 14 residues long. The CDR3 DNA reads as TGTGCCAGCGGTTCGAGAGCGGGGGGGCTAAAACTGTTTTTT. Protein product: CASGSRAGGLKLFF.

This CDR3 reads CASSEATGTPGTQYF. DNA of the CDR3: TGTGCCAGCAGTGAAGCCACCGGGACTCCTGGCACCCAGTACTTC. V is TRBV6-1 and J is TRBJ2-5; D is perhaps TRBD2 (6 bases). Germline CDR1 and CDR2: MNHNS and SASEGT. With 0 bases removed from V and 8 bases from J, the gap between germline ends came to 16 bases. The CDR3 contains 15 residues.

The rearrangement joins TRBV2 to TRBJ2-3; 7 nucleotides agree with TRBD2. V was clipped by 4 bases and J by 4 bases; unmatched bases: 8. Germline V gene sequence: CDR1 SNHLY, CDR2 FYNNEI. The CDR3 sequence is 15 residues long. In DNA, the CDR3 is TGTGCCAGCAGTGTTCGTGGCGGGGGACCAGATACGCAGTATTTT. This gives the protein CASSVRGGGPDTQYF.

The chain couples TRBV6-2 or TRBV6-3 to TRBJ2-7; 11 bases match TRBD1. The CDR3 is made up of 14 amino acids. Looked up from germline, CDR1 is MNHEY and CDR2 is SVGEGT. V lost 5 bases and J lost 5; bases outside the gene matches: 5. The chain's CDR3 is CASSRTGGTHEQYV. The DNA for the CDR3 is TGTGCCAGCAGTAGGACAGGGGGCACGCACGAGCAGTACGTC.

This clone was detected a few times. This chain connects TRBV2 to TRBJ1-1, with 7 bases aligning to TRBD1. The V segment lost 6 bases and the J segment 2 bases; nucleotides outside the gene matches: 9. This CDR3 has 15 amino acids. Germline loops: CDR1 SNHLY, CDR2 FYNNEI. Here the CDR3 reads CASRDSGQPNTEAFF. CDR3 sequence (DNA): TGTGCCAGCAGAGATTCGGGACAGCCCAACACTGAAGCTTTCTTT.

The chain links TRBV7-6 to TRBJ1-3; D might be TRBD1 (5 bases). The V end lost 5 bases, the J end lost 0 bases, and 14 bases lay between the germline ends. Germline V gene sequence: CDR1 SGHVS, CDR2 FNYEAQ. The length of the CDR3 is 16 residues. Here the CDR3 reads CASSPRTLASGNTIYF. CDR3 DNA sequence: TGTGCCAGCAGCCCGAGGACACTGGCCTCTGGAAACACCATATATTTT.

This clone was counted between two and nine times. The gene calls are TRBV28 and TRBJ2-1; D is perhaps TRBD1 or TRBD2 (6 bases each). Deletions cut 8 bases from V and 7 bases from J, with 24 bases between. CDR1 and CDR2 from the germline V gene are MDHEN and SYDVKM. This CDR3 region has 16 residues. The CDR3 DNA reads as TGTGCCAGCTTCTCGGGTGGGGGGCCCCTTTCAAATGAGCAGTTCTTC. Protein: CASFSGGGPLSNEQFF.

The CDR3 is CASSQDTRQQFF. CDR3 nucleotides: TGTGCCAGCAGCCAAGACACTCGGCAGCAGTTCTTC. The V gene is TRBV3-1 (or the pseudogene TRBV3-2), the J gene TRBJ2-1; unclear D gene. Germline values: CDR1 LGHDT, CDR2 YNNKEL (reference sequence). This CDR3 comprises 12 residues. Trimming pared 0 bases from V and 11 bases from J, leaving 8 bases between.

The chain carries TRBV18 and TRBJ2-7; TRBD2 might be the D (6 bases). CDR1 KGHSH and CDR2 LQKENI come from the germline V gene. Trimming left V 4 bases short and J 2 bases short, with 15 bases between. This CDR3 has 15 amino acids. The CDR3 here is CASSRGTGFAYEQYV. DNA for the CDR3: TGTGCCAGCTCACGAGGGACTGGGTTTGCCTACGAGCAGTACGTC.

This chain joins TRBV6-5 and TRBJ2-7; D unresolved. Looked up from germline, CDR1 is MNHEY and CDR2 is SVGAGI. The CDR3 runs 13 residues. The V end lost 10 bases, the J end lost 0 bases, and 13 bases lay between the germline ends. CDR3 nucleotide sequence: TGTGCCACCGCCCTGGGGTTCTCCTACGAGCAGTACGTC. Its protein is CATALGFSYEQYV.

The gene calls are TRBV15 and TRBJ1-2, with no clear D. Germline CDR1 LNHNV, CDR2 YYDKDF (reference sequence). V lost 0 bases to trimming and J lost 8 bases, with 13 bases between them. This CDR3 has 14 amino acids. For the CDR3, the DNA is TGTGCCACCAGCAGAGATCTGACGGTTACAGGCTACACCTTC. Residues: CATSRDLTVTGYTF. Filled out from reference TRBV15 and TRBJ1-2, the complete variable domain reads DAMVIQNPRYQVTQFGKPVTLSCSQTLNHNVMYWYQQKSSQAPKLLFHYYDKDFNNEADTPDNFQSRRPNTSFCFLDIRSPGLGDTAMYLCATSRDLTVTGYTFGSGTRLTVV.

This clone has just a few counts. V usage is TRBV6-2 or TRBV6-3 and J usage is TRBJ2-2; D is undetermined. The CDR3 is 13 amino acids. V shed 2 bases and J shed 8 bases, with 9 bases lying between them. Germline V CDR1 and CDR2: MNHEY, SVGEGT. The CDR3 DNA reads as TGTGCCAGCAGTTACCCAAGGGTGGGGGAGCTGTTTTTT. Translation: CASSYPRVGELFF.

The chain has TRBV6-5 and TRBJ1-2, with TRBD1 matching 7 bases. Germline lookup yields CDR1 MNHEY and CDR2 SVGAGI. V lost 7 bases, J lost 4 bases, and 12 bases stayed unmatched. The CDR3 extends over 15 amino acids. The CDR3 DNA follows: TGTGCCAGCACCCGAGCGGGACAGACGATCTATGGCTACACCTTC. Translated: CASTRAGQTIYGYTF.

In its sample, this clone was seen a few times. J is TRBJ2-6 and V is TRBV19, with TRBD1 identical over 9 bases. The CDR3 contains 18 residues. V trimming: 4 bases; J trimming: 0 bases; junction bases outside the gene matches: 7. Germline CDR1 reads LNHDA; CDR2 reads SQIVND (reference sequence). CDR3 coding DNA: TGTGCCAGTAGTACGGGGACAGGGACAAGCTCTGGGGCCAACGTCCTGACTTTC. This codes for CASSTGTGTSSGANVLTF.

This clone was picked up a small number of times. The chain uses TRBV5-4 and TRBJ1-3, with D unclear. The CDR3 consists of 18 residues. Trimming removed 3 bases at V and 0 bases at J, with 19 bases between. The germline V gene has CDR1 SGHNT and CDR2 YYREEE (reference sequence). The CDR3 bases are TGTGCCAGCAGCTCCCCCAGCCCCGGAGTATCCTCTGGAAACACCATATATTTT. Amino acid sequence: CASSSPSPGVSSGNTIYF.

This chain joins TRBV4-3 and TRBJ1-1; D is ambiguous. Germline V gene data show CDR1 as LGHNA and CDR2 as YSLEER. V was cut by 0 bases and J by 2 bases, with 4 bases left in between. The CDR3 spans 13 residues. The CDR3 bases are TGCGCCAGCAGCCAAGATGGCAACACTGAAGCTTTCTTT. Translation gives CASSQDGNTEAFF.

This sequence joins TRBV14 and TRBJ2-4; 8 bases are shared with TRBD1. This CDR3 has 15 amino acids. With V trimmed by 5 bases and J by 10 bases, 13 bases remained unmatched. Germline CDR1 SGHDN, CDR2 FVKESK. CDR3 DNA sequence: TGTGCCAGCAGCTGGGGGCTCGGACAGGGACTTATTCAGTACTTC. Translated: CASSWGLGQGLIQYF.

This chain uses TRBV5-5 with TRBJ2-1, with unresolved D. CDR3 length equals 12 residues. Between the trimmed V and J ends, which lost 4 bases and 10 bases, there was a span of 12 bases. The germline gives CDR1 SGHKS, CDR2 YYEKEE (reference sequence). The DNA for the CDR3 is TGTGCCAGCAGCGTGTTCTCCGGGGAGCAGTTCTTC. Its translation: CASSVFSGEQFF.

The V call is TRBV15, the J call TRBJ1-3; D gene unclear. Between the trimmed V and J ends, which lost 0 bases and 0 bases, there was a span of 9 bases. The CDR3 is 16 residues long. CDR1 LNHNV and CDR2 YYDKDF come from the germline V gene (reference sequence). The chain's CDR3 is CATSRDLALSGNTIYF. CDR3 DNA: TGTGCCACCAGCAGAGATCTGGCCCTCTCTGGAAACACCATATATTTT.

The gene calls are TRBV18 and TRBJ2-5, with D perhaps matching TRBD2 (5 bases). Germline CDR1 and CDR2: KGHSH and LQKENI. There are 15 residues in the CDR3. V shed 4 bases and J shed 3 bases, with 15 bases lying between them. The CDR3 DNA sequence: TGTGCCAGCTCACGTTCGAGAGGGTTGGAAGAGACCCAGTACTTC. Translated: CASSRSRGLEETQYF.

The rearrangement links TRBV19 to TRBJ2-2; 7 bases align to TRBD2. Germline V gene sequence: CDR1 LNHDA, CDR2 SQIVND (reference sequence). CDR3 length equals 15 residues. V was pared by 4 bases and J by 5 bases, with 7 bases of the junction left unmatched. This CDR3 reads CASSRLAGTTGELFF. In nucleotides, the CDR3 is TGTGCCAGTAGTAGACTAGCTGGAACTACCGGGGAGCTGTTTTTT.

The chain uses TRBV6-2 or TRBV6-3 and TRBJ2-3; D gene uncertain. The CDR3 is made up of 14 amino acids. Trimming took off 2 bases at V and 7 bases at J, with 13 bases between the two ends. Germline CDR1 is MNHEY and CDR2 is SVGEGT. CDR3 in amino acids: CASSYALPPHTQYF. The CDR3, as DNA: TGTGCCAGCAGTTACGCCTTACCCCCCCATACGCAGTATTTT.

The V call is TRBV29-1, the J call TRBJ1-1; D unresolved. This CDR3 spans 13 amino acids. V lost 7 bases and J lost 1, with 13 bases in between. Germline-derived CDR1 and CDR2 are SQVTM and ANQGSEA. The CDR3, as DNA: TGCAGCGCTACCAGGACGGCGAACACTGAAGCTTTCTTT. This gives the protein CSATRTANTEAFF.

The V call is TRBV19, the J call TRBJ1-6; D is unresolved. The CDR3 spans 12 residues. Germline CDR1 reads LNHDA; CDR2 reads SQIVND (reference sequence). Trimming pared 3 bases from V and 7 bases from J, leaving 4 bases between. The CDR3 sequence: CASSMFNSPLHF. The CDR3 DNA reads as TGTGCCAGTAGTATGTTCAATTCACCCCTCCACTTT. Variable domain in full (rest from reference TRBV19 and TRBJ1-6): DGGITQSPKYLFRKEGQNVTLSCEQNLNHDAMYWYRQDPGQGLRLIYYSQIVNDFQKGDIAEGYSVSREKKESFPLTVTSAQKNPTAFYLCASSMFNSPLHFGNGTRLTVT.

The rearrangement uses TRBV14 and TRBJ1-4, with 9 bases identical to TRBD1. The CDR3 is 17 residues long. Germline CDR1 is SGHDN and CDR2 is FVKESK. Trimming cost V 2 bases and J 6 bases; bases outside gene matches: 10. For the CDR3, the DNA is TGTGCCAGCAGCCAACGGCGTGTAGGGACAGGGTATGAAAAACTGTTTTTT. Amino acids: CASSQRRVGTGYEKLFF.

The V gene is TRBV6-5, the J gene TRBJ1-4; 7 nucleotides line up with TRBD1. The V segment lost 11 bases and the J segment 10 bases; nucleotides outside the gene matches: 10. Germline V gene sequence: CDR1 MNHEY, CDR2 SVGAGI. CDR3 size: 12 residues. CDR3 in amino acids: CASGNRGGKLFF. The CDR3 coding sequence is TGTGCCTCCGGAAACAGGGGAGGAAAACTGTTTTTT.

The gene calls are TRBV5-4 and TRBJ1-3; D might be TRBD1 (6 bases). V was shortened by 3 bases and J by 4 bases, with 11 bases between the two germline ends. Per the germline V gene, CDR1 is SGHNT and CDR2 is YYREEE (reference sequence). There are 14 residues in the CDR3. The CDR3 spells CASSSGVSGNTIYF. CDR3 bases: TGTGCCAGCAGCTCAGGGGTGTCAGGAAACACCATATATTTT.

V usage is TRBV2 and J usage is TRBJ2-1; possible D gene TRBD1, 6 bases. CDR3 length: 16 residues. V lost 8 bases and J lost 6, with 23 bases in between. Germline CDR1 is SNHLY and CDR2 is FYNNEI. The CDR3 nucleotides read TGTGCCAGCGCTCCTCAGGACAGCAGAAAATCCAATGAGCAGTTCTTC. Amino acids: CASAPQDSRKSNEQFF.

This clone occurred once. V is TRBV2 and J is TRBJ2-6, with 7 nucleotides matching TRBD1. The CDR3 covers 16 residues. The J segment lost 0 bases and the V segment lost 8 bases, leaving 7 bases of the junction unmatched. Looked up from germline, CDR1 is SNHLY and CDR2 is FYNNEI. CDR3 residues: CASGDSWSSGANVLTF. In DNA, the CDR3 is TGTGCCAGCGGGGACAGTTGGAGCTCTGGGGCCAACGTCCTGACTTTC. Full variable domain (remainder filled in from reference TRBV2 and TRBJ2-6): EPEVTQTPSHQVTQMGQEVILRCVPISNHLYFYWYRQILGQKVEFLVSFYNNEISEKSEIFDDQFSVERPDGSNFTLKIRSTKLEDSAMYFCASGDSWSSGANVLTFGAGSRLTVL.